This record looks at one T cell receptor beta chain sequence and its context. Its antigen is undetermined. With 4 bases clipped from V and 5 bases from J, the junction kept 5 bases outside the gene matches. The CDR3 covers 13 residues. The germline gives CDR1 SGHRS, CDR2 YFSETQ. Following extraction, RNA underwent reverse transcription to cDNA, which served as the sequencing template. Profiled with immunoSEQ multiplex PCR; TCRdb holds only in-frame clones, not every one. This repertoire shows roughly 250,000 clones, 60% found once; its top ten account for 0.93%. The treatment denotes: oral pan-JAK inhibitor, 5-10 mg twice daily. Obtained from alopecia areata patients were lesional scalp punch biopsies along with peripheral blood. From PBMCs, CD4+ and CD8+ T cells were sorted. The sample comes from a study of CD8+ T cells in alopecia areata. General study points: Many of the expanded lesional clones endured in scalp and blood while on tofacitinib. The presence of one nonresponder keeps the tie between baseline CD8+ expansion and response uncertain.

V is TRBV5-1 and J is TRBJ2-5; TRBD1 matches at 7 bases. This specimen was CD4+ T cells sorted from blood, taken around week 54, from a patient treated with tofacitinib. The TCR was taken from a human donor with alopecia areata. In nucleotides, the CDR3 is TGCGCCAGCAGCGACAGGGTCGAGGAGACCCAGTACTTC. Its translation: CASSDRVEETQYF.